The T cell receptor (beta chain) described here comes from a study of beta chain features in type 1 diabetes. Only one heparinised blood draw was taken per donor, and its volume averaged around 100 mL. Since all of the isolated RNA was reverse transcribed, expressed TCRB transcripts were what got sequenced. Profiling relied on immunoSEQ multiplex PCR, and the TCRdb table lists in-frame clones only, not all of them. The sample carries about half a million clones, approximately 30% recorded once. This clone turned up a few times. The V gene lost 8 bases and the J gene lost 4 bases, with 7 bases spanning the gap. The CDR3 runs 11 residues. Germline values: CDR1 MNHEY, CDR2 SVGAGI.

The receptor comes from a man aged 18-30 years in good health. Sequencing was carried out using naive CD4+ T cells from blood. This sequence joins TRBV6-5 and TRBJ2-3, with D unresolved. The CDR3 DNA reads as TGTGCCAGCTCCCAAGCAGATACGCAGTATTTT. This gives the protein CASSQADTQYF.